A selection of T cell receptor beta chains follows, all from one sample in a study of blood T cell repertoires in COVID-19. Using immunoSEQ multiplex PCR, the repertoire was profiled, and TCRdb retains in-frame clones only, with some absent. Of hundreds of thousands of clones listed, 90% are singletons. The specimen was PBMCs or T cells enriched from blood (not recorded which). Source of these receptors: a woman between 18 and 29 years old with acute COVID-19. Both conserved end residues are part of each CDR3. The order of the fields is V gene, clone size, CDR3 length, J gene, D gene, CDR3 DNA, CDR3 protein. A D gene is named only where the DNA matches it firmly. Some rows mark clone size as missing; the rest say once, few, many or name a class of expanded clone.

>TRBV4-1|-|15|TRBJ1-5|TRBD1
TGCGCCAGCAGCCAGCGACAGGGGGCCTATCAGCCCCAGCATTTT
CASSQRQGAYQPQHF
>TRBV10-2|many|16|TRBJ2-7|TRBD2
TGCGCCAGCAGTGAGTTGGGAGGGGCCAACTCCTACGAGCAGTACTTC
CASSELGGANSYEQYF
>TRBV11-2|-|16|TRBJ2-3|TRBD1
TGTGCCAGCAGCTTCCGGACAGGGGTTAGGACAGATACGCAGTATTTT
CASSFRTGVRTDTQYF
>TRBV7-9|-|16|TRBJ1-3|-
TGTGCCAGCAGCCCCCCCCGGGGGGCCTCTGGAAACACCATATATTTT
CASSPPRGASGNTIYF
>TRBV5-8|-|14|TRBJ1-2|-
TGTGCCAGCAGCTTACAGGGAACTAACGATGGCTACACCTTC
CASSLQGTNDGYTF
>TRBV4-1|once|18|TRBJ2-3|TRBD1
TGCGCCAGCAGCCAAGTGTTTGTTCTCAGGGGGACCACAGATACGCAGTATTTT
CASSQVFVLRGTTDTQYF
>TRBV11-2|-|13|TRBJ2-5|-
TGTGCCAGCAGCTTATCCCGCCAAGAGACCCAGTACTTC
CASSLSRQETQYF
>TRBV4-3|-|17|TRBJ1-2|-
TGCGCCAGCAGCCTATCAAGGGAGGGGTTCCACAGGCAAGGCTACACCTTC
CASSLSREGFHRQGYTF
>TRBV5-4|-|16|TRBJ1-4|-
TGTGCCAGCAGCTTGGGTAGAGGCAACCCAAATGAAAAACTGTTTTTT
CASSLGRGNPNEKLFF
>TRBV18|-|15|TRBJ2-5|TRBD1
TGTGCCAGCTCACTTGGACAGGGGCGGACAGAGACCCAGTACTTC
CASSLGQGRTETQYF
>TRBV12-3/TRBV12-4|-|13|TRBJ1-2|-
TGTGCCAGCAGCCCGACAAGAAACTATGGCTACACCTTC
CASSPTRNYGYTF
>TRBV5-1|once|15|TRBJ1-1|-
TGCGCCAGCAGCGCTAAACAGGGAATGAACACTGAAGCTTTCTTT
CASSAKQGMNTEAFF
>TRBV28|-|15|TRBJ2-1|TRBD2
TGTGCCAGCGCCCCTATAGCGGGAGAGTACAATGAGCAGTTCTTC
CASAPIAGEYNEQFF
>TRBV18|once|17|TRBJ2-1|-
TGTGCCAGCTCACAGTCCATAACGGGAGTGTCCGGAAATGAGCAGTTCTTC
CASSQSITGVSGNEQFF
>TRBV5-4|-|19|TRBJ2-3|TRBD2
TGTGCCAGCAGCTTGGGACTAGCGGGAGGCCTCGACAACACAGATACGCAGTATTTT
CASSLGLAGGLDNTDTQYF
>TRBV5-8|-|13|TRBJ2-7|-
TGTGCCAGCAGCTACGGAGGGAACTACGAGCAGTACTTC
CASSYGGNYEQYF
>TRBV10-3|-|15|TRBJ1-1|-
TGTGCCATCAGTGAGTCGGAACAGGAGAACACTGAAGCTTTCTTT
CAISESEQENTEAFF
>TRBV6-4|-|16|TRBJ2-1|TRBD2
TGTGCCAGCAGTGACGCGGGAGGGGGGTCTACGGATGAGCAGTTCTTC
CASSDAGGGSTDEQFF
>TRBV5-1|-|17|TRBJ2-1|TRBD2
TGCGCCAGCAGCCGGATCCCTAGCGGGAGCTCCTACAATGAGCAGTTCTTC
CASSRIPSGSSYNEQFF
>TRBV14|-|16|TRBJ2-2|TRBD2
TGTGCCAGCAGCCATTTTAGCGGGAGTAACACCGGGGAGCTGTTTTTT
CASSHFSGSNTGELFF
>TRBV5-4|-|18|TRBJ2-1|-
TGTGCCAGCAGCCACCTAAAAGACTGGCCAAGCTCCTACAATGAGCAGTTCTTC
CASSHLKDWPSSYNEQFF
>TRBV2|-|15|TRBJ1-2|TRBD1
TGTGCCAGCAGGACGACAGGGGGTAACGTCTATGGCTACACCTTC
CASRTTGGNVYGYTF
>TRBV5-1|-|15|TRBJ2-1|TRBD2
TGCGCCAGCAGCCAGGGACTAGCCGGGTACAATGAGCAGTTCTTC
CASSQGLAGYNEQFF
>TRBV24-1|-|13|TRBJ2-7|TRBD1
TGTGCCACCTCACAAACAGGGGTCTACGAGCAGTACTTC
CATSQTGVYEQYF
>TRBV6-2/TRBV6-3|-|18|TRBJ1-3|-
TGTGCCAGCAGTTACGACCGCCCGGGTGAGCACTCTGGAAACACCATATATTTT
CASSYDRPGEHSGNTIYF
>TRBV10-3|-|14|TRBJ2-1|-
TGTGCCATCAGTGACCAGGGTCCCCCCAATGAGCAGTTCTTC
CAISDQGPPNEQFF
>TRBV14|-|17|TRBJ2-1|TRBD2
TGTGCCAGCAGCCAAAAACTAGGCGCGGGAGAAAGAAATGAGCAGTTCTTC
CASSQKLGAGERNEQFF
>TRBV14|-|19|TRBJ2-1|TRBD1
TGTGCCAGCAGCCCCGGGACAGGGCGAGGACTCGACTACTACAATGAGCAGTTCTTC
CASSPGTGRGLDYYNEQFF
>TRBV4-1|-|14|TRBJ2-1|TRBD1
TGCGCCAGCACCCGGGACAGGGACTACAATGAGCAGTTCTTC
CASTRDRDYNEQFF
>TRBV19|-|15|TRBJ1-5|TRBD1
TGTGCCAGTAGTCCCACTCCCGACAGGGCTCAGCCCCAGCATTTT
CASSPTPDRAQPQHF
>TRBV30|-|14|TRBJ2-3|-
TGTGCCTGGGGTCCGGGCGGGAGCACAGATACGCAGTATTTT
CAWGPGGSTDTQYF
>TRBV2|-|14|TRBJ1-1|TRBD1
TGTGCCAGCAGTCCAACAGGGGTGGGCACTGAAGCTTTCTTT
CASSPTGVGTEAFF
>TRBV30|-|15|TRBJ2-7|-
TGTGCCTGGAGGAAGGGCCAGGGGTTATCCTACGAGCAGTACTTC
CAWRKGQGLSYEQYF
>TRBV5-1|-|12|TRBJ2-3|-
TGCGCCAGCAGCTCCAGGGGAGATACGCAGTATTTT
CASSSRGDTQYF
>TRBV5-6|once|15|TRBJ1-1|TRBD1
TGTGCCAGCAGCTTAGAGGGGGCGCTTAACACTGAAGCTTTCTTT
CASSLEGALNTEAFF
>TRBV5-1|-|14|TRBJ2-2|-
TGCGCCAGCAGCCTCGGGGTCGCCACCGGGGAGCTGTTTTTT
CASSLGVATGELFF
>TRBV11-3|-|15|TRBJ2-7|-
TGTGCCAGCAGCTTAGGCGCCGAAGCCTCCTACGAGCAGTACTTC
CASSLGAEASYEQYF
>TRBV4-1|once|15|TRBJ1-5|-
TGCGCCAGCAGCCAAGTGGCAGGGGAGAATCAGCCCCAGCATTTT
CASSQVAGENQPQHF
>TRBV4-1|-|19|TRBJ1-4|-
TGCGCCAGCAGCCAAAAAGGGGGGGCAGCCTGGGTGACTAATGAAAAACTGTTTTTT
CASSQKGGAAWVTNEKLFF
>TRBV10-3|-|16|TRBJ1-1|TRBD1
TGTGCCATCAGTGACTTAGTCCGGGACAGGGCCACTGAAGCTTTCTTT
CAISDLVRDRATEAFF
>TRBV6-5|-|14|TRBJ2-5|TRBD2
TGTGCCAGCAGTTACAACGTGGGGGGGGAGACCCAGTACTTC
CASSYNVGGETQYF
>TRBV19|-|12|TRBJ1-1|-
TGTGCCAGTAGTATAGGGAGCACTGAAGCTTTCTTT
CASSIGSTEAFF
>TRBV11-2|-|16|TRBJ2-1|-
TGTGCCAGCAGCTTCCCTAGCCGAAACTCCTACAATGAGCAGTTCTTC
CASSFPSRNSYNEQFF
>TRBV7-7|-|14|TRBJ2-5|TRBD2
TGTGCCAGCAGCTTTAGCGGGGGCCAAGAGACCCAGTACTTC
CASSFSGGQETQYF
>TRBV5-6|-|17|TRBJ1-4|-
TGTGCCAGCAGCTTGGTCGGGGGGCGGATCTCTAATGAAAAACTGTTTTTT
CASSLVGGRISNEKLFF
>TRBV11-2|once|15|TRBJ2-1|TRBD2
TGTGCCAGCATGCGACCGACTAGCGAATACAATGAGCAGTTCTTC
CASMRPTSEYNEQFF
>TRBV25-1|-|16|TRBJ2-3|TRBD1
TGTGCCAGCAGTGAACGCGGGACAGGTGTCACAGATACGCAGTATTTT
CASSERGTGVTDTQYF
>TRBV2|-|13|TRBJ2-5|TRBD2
TGTGCCAGCAGAGTTCTAGCGGGAGAGACCCAGTACTTC
CASRVLAGETQYF
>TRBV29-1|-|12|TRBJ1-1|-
TGCAGCGTCGACAGGCCGAACACTGAAGCTTTCTTT
CSVDRPNTEAFF
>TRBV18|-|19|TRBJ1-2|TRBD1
TGTGCCAGCTCACTACGAGGGGACAGGGCGAGTGGTTTTGGCTATGGCTACACCTTC
CASSLRGDRASGFGYGYTF
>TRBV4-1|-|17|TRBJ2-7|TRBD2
TGCGCCAGCAGCCACCAAGTTGGGACTAGCGCAGCCTACGAGCAGTACTTC
CASSHQVGTSAAYEQYF
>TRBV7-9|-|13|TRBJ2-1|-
TGTGCCAGCAGCCCGGGTCTCCGGGATGAGCAGTTCTTC
CASSPGLRDEQFF
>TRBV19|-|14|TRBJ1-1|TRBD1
TGTGCCAGTAGATTCGGGACAGCGAACACTGAAGCTTTCTTT
CASRFGTANTEAFF
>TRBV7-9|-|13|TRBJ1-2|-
TGTGCCAGCAGCTTACAATCAGACTATGGCTACACCTTC
CASSLQSDYGYTF